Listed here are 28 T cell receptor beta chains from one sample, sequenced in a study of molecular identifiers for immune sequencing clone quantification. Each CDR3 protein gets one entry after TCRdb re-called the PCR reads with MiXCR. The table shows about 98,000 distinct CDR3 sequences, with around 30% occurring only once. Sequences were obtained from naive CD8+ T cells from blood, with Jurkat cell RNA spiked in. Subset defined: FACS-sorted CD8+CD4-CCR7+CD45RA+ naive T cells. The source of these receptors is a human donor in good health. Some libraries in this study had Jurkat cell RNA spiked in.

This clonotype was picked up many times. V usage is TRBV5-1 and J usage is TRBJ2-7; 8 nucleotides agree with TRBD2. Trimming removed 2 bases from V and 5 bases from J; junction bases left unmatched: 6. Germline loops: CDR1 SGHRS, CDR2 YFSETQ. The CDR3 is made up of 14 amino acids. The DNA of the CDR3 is TGCGCCAGCAGCTTAGGAAATAGCGGGGACGAGCAGTACTTC. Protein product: CASSLGNSGDEQYF.

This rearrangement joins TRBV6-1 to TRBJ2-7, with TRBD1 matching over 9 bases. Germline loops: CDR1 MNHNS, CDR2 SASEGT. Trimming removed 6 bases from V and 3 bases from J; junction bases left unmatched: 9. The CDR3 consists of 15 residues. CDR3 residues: CASSILLDRGYEQYF. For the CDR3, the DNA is TGTGCCAGCAGCATCTTATTGGACAGGGGCTACGAGCAGTACTTC.

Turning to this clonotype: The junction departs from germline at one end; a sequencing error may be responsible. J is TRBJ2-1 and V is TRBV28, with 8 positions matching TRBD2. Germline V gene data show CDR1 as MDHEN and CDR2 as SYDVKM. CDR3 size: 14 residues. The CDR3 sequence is CASSLQSSGTEQIF. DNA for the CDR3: TGTGCCAGCAGTCTTCAGAGTAGCGGGACTGAGCAGATCTTC.

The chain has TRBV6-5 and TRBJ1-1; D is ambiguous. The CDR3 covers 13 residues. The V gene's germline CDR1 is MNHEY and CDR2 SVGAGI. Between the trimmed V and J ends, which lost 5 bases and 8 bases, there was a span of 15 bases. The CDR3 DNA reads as TGTGCCAGCAGTCGGACGAAAAAGAGCGAAGCTTTCTTT. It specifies CASSRTKKSEAFF.

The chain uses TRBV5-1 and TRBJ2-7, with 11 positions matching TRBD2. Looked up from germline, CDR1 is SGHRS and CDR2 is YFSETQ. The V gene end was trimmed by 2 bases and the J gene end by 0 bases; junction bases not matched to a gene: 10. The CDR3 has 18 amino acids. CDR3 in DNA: TGCGCCAGCAGCTTCTCCGGGACTAGCGGCCTTAGCTCCTACGAGCAGTACTTC. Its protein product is CASSFSGTSGLSSYEQYF.

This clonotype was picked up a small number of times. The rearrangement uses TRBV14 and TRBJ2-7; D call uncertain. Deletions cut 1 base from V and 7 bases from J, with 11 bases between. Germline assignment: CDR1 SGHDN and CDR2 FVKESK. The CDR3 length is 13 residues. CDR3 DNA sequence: TGTGCCAGCAGCCAAGGCCCGCGCTTGGAGCAGTACTTC. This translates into CASSQGPRLEQYF.

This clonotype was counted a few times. The CDR3 loop reads CASSLDADRIYEQYF. The DNA of the CDR3 is TGTGCCAGCAGCTTGGACGCCGACAGGATATACGAGCAGTACTTC. The rearrangement uses TRBV7-6 and TRBJ2-7; possibly TRBD1 for D (6 bases). V was clipped by 3 bases and J by 4 bases, with 16 bases between them. CDR3 length: 15 residues. CDR1 is SGHVS, CDR2 FNYEAQ, per germline. The full variable domain, with the rest looked up from reference TRBV7-6 and TRBJ2-7, is GAGVSQSPRYKVTKRGQDVALRCDPISGHVSLYWYRQALGQGPEFLTYFNYEAQQDKSGLPNDRFSAERPEGSISTLTIQRTEQRDSAMYRCASSLDADRIYEQYFGPGTRLTVT.

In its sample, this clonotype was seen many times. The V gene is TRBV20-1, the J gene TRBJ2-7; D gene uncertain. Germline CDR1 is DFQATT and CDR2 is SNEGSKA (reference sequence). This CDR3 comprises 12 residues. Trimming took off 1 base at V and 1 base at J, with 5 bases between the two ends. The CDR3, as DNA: TGCAGTGCTAGAGTAGGGTCCTACGAGCAGTACTTC. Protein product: CSARVGSYEQYF.

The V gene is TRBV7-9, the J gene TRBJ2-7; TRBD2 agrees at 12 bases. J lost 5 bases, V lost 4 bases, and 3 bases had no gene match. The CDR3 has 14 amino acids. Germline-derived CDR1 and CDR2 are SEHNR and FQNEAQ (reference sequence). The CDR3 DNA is TGTGCCAGCAGCTCGACTAGCGGGAGAGACGAGCAGTACTTC. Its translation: CASSSTSGRDEQYF.

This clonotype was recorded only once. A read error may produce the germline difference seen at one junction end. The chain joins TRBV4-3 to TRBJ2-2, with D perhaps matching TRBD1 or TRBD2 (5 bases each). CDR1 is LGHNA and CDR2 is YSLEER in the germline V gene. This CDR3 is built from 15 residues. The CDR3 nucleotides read TGCGCCAGCAGCCAAGATCGAGGGGTCACCGGGGAGCTGTATTTT. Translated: CASSQDRGVTGELYF.

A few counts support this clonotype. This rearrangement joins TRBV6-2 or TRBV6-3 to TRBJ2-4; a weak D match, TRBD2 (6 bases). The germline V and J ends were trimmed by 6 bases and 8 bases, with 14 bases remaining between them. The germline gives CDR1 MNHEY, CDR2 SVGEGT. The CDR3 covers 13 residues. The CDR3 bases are TGTGCCAGCAGCCCGTTCGGGAGCTACATTCAGTACTTC. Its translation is CASSPFGSYIQYF.

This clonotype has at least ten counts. The CDR3 is CASSQESYVTDTQYF. DNA for the CDR3: TGCGCCAGCAGCCAAGAAAGTTACGTCACAGATACGCAGTATTTT. The V call is TRBV4-3, the J call TRBJ2-3; D call uncertain. This CDR3 region has 15 residues. The V and J ends lost 0 bases and 2 bases respectively, with 9 bases between them. Germline V gives CDR1 LGHNA, CDR2 YSLEER.

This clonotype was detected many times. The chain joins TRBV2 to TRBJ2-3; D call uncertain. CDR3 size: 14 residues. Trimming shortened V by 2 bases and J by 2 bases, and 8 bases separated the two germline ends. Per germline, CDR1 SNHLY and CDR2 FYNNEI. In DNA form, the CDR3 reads TGTGCCAGCAGTGAATCTGTCCACACAGATACGCAGTATTTT. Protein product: CASSESVHTDTQYF.

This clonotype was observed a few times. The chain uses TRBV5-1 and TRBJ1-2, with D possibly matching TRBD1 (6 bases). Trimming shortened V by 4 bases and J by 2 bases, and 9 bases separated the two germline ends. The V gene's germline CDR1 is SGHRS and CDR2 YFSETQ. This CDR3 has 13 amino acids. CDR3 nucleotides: TGCGCCAGCAGCCCAGGGGCAAACTATGGCTACACCTTC. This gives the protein CASSPGANYGYTF.

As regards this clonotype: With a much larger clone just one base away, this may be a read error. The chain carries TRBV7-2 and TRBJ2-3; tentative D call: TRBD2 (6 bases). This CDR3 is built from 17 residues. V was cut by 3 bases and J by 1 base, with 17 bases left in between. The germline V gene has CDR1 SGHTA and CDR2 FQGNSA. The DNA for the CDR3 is TGTGCCAGCAGCTTCATCACCAACGGGGGAGGCACAGATACGCAGTATTTT. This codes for CASSFITNGGGTDTQYF. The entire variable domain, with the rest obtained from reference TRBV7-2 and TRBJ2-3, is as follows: GAGVSQSPSNKVTEKGKDVELRCDPISGHTALYWYRQSLGQGLEFLIYFQGNSAPDKSGLPSDRFSAERTGGSVSTLTIQRTQQEDSAVYLCASSFITNGGGTDTQYFGPGTRLTVL.

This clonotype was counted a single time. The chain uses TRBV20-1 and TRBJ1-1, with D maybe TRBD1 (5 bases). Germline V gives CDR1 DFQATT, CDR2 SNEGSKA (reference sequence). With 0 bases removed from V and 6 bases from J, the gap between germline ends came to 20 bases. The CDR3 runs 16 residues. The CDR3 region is CSAREINRLRNSEAFF. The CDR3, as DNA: TGCAGTGCTAGAGAGATTAACAGGCTGAGAAACTCTGAAGCTTTCTTT.

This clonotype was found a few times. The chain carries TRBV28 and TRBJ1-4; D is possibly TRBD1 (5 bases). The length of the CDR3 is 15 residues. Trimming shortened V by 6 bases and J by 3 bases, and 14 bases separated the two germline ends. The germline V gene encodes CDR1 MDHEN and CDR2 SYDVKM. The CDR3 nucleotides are TGTGCCAGCAGCCCCGGGACCCCCGCTAATGAAAAACTGTTTTTT. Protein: CASSPGTPANEKLFF.

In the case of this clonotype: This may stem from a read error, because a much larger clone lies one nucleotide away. This CDR3 reads CASSSWMTNTGELIF. As DNA, the CDR3 is TGTGCCAGCAGCTCTTGGATGACGAACACCGGGGAGCTGATTTTT. The genes are TRBV7-6 and TRBJ2-2, with TRBD2 as a possible D gene (5 bases). Germline lookup yields CDR1 SGHVS and CDR2 FNYEAQ. There are 15 residues in the CDR3.

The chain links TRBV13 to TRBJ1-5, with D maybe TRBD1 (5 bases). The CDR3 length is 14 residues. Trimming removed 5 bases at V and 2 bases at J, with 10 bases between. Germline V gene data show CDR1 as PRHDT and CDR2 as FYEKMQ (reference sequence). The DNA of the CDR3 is TGTGCCAGCAGCACAGGTCCAGGCAATCAGCCCCAGCATTTT. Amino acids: CASSTGPGNQPQHF. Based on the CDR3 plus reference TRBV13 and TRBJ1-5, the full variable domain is AAGVIQSPRHLIKEKRETATLKCYPIPRHDTVYWYQQGPGQDPQFLISFYEKMQSDKGSIPDRFSAQQFSDYHSELNMSSLELGDSALYFCASSTGPGNQPQHFGDGTRLSIL.

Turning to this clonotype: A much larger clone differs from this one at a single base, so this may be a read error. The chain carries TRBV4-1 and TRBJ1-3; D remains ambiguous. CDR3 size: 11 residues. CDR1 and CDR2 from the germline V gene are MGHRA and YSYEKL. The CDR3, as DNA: TGCGCCAGCGACTCTGGAATCACCATATATTTT. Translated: CASDSGITIYF.

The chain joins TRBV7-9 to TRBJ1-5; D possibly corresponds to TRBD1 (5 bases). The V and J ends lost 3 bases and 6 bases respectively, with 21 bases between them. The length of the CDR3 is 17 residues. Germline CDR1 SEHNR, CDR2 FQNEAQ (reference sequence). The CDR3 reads CASSLGPTAGPGQPQHF. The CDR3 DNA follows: TGTGCCAGCAGCTTGGGACCCACGGCAGGGCCGGGTCAGCCCCAGCATTTT. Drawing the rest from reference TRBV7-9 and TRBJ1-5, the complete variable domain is DTGVSQNPRHKITKRGQNVTFRCDPISEHNRLYWYRQTLGQGPEFLTYFQNEAQLEKSRLLSDRFSAERPKGSFSTLEIQRTEQGDSAMYLCASSLGPTAGPGQPQHFGDGTRLSIL.

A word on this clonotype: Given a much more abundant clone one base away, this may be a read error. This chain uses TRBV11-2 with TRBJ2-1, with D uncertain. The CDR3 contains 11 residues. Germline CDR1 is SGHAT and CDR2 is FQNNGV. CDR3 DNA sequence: TGTTCCAGCAGCTTAATCGATGAGCAGTTCTTC. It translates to CSSSLIDEQFF.

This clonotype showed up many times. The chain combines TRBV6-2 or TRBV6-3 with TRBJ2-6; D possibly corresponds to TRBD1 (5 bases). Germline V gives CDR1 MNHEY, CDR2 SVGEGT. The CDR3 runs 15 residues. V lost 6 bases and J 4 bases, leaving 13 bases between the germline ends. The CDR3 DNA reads TGTGCCAGCAGACTCCAGGGTACCGGGGCCAACGTCCTGACTTTC. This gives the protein CASRLQGTGANVLTF.

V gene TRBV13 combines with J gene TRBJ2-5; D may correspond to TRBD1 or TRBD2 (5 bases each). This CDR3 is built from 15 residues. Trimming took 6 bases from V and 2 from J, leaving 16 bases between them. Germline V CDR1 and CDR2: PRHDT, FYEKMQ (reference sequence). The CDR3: CASSYTTGTQETQYF. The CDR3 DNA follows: TGTGCCAGCAGTTATACTACCGGGACGCAAGAGACCCAGTACTTC. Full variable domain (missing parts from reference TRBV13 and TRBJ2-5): AAGVIQSPRHLIKEKRETATLKCYPIPRHDTVYWYQQGPGQDPQFLISFYEKMQSDKGSIPDRFSAQQFSDYHSELNMSSLELGDSALYFCASSYTTGTQETQYFGPGTRLLVL.

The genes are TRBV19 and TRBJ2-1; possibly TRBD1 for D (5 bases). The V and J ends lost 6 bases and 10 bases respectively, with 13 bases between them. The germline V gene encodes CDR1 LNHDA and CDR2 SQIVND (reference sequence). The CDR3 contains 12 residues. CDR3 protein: CASRPSQGEQFF. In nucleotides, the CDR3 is TGTGCCAGTAGACCCTCTCAGGGAGAGCAGTTCTTC. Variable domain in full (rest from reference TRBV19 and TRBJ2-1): DGGITQSPKYLFRKEGQNVTLSCEQNLNHDAMYWYRQDPGQGLRLIYYSQIVNDFQKGDIAEGYSVSREKKESFPLTVTSAQKNPTAFYLCASRPSQGEQFFGPGTRLTVL.

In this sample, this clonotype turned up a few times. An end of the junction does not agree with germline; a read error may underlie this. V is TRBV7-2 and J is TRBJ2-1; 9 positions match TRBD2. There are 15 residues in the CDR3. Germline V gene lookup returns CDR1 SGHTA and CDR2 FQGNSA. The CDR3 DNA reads TGTGCCAGCAGCTTAGATAGCGGGAGCAACAATGAGCAGGTCTTC. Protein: CASSLDSGSNNEQVF.

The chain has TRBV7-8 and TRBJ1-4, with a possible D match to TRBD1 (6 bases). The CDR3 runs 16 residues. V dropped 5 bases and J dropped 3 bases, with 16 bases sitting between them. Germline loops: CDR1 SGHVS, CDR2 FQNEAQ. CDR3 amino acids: CASSPQGVISNEKLFF. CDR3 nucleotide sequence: TGTGCCAGCAGCCCACAGGGTGTGATTTCTAATGAAAAACTGTTTTTT. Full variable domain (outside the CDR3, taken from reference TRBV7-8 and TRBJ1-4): GAGVSQSPRYKVAKRGQDVALRCDPISGHVSLFWYQQALGQGPEFLTYFQNEAQLDKSGLPSDRFFAERPEGSVSTLKIQRTQQEDSAVYLCASSPQGVISNEKLFFGSGTQLSVL.

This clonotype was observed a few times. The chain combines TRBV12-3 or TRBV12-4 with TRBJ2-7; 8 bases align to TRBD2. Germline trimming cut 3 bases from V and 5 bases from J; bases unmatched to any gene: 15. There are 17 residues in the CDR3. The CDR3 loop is CASSFVSRGLVSNEQYF. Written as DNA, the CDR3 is TGTGCCAGCAGTTTCGTCTCCCGGGGACTAGTGTCGAACGAGCAGTACTTC.